The 5 T cell receptor beta chains reported below all come from one sample, sequenced in a study of blood T cells in healthy people across ages. The authors ran a second PCR of roughly 6 to 11 cycles using a sample-barcoded 5' primer and a J-beta primer mix. TCRdb re-called the 5' RACE reads through MiXCR, storing one row per CDR3 protein. The sample lists hundreds of thousands of distinct CDR3 sequences; roughly 58% were seen once. Sequencing was done on a sample of blood. The receptor set was obtained from a man in his sixties in good health.

The chain joins TRBV7-2 to TRBJ1-2; a possible D gene is TRBD1 (5 bases). The V end lost 2 bases, the J end lost 8 bases, and 9 bases lay between the germline ends. The CDR3 is made up of 12 amino acids. Germline V lookup: CDR1 SGHTA, CDR2 FQGNSA. Here the CDR3 DNA reads TGTGCCAGCAGCTTACTTGGGGGGGGCTACACCTTC. Translating gives CASSLLGGGYTF. Using reference TRBV7-2 and TRBJ1-2 for the parts outside the CDR3, the full variable domain is GAGVSQSPSNKVTEKGKDVELRCDPISGHTALYWYRQSLGQGLEFLIYFQGNSAPDKSGLPSDRFSAERTGGSVSTLTIQRTQQEDSAVYLCASSLLGGGYTFGSGTRLTVV.

The rearrangement joins TRBV2 to TRBJ2-3, with D possibly being TRBD1 (6 bases). Germline values: CDR1 SNHLY, CDR2 FYNNEI. V dropped 3 bases and J dropped 0 bases, with 13 bases sitting between them. The CDR3 runs 16 residues. The CDR3 sequence: CASSEENRASTDTQYF. Here the CDR3 DNA reads TGTGCCAGCAGTGAGGAAAACAGGGCTAGCACAGATACGCAGTATTTT.

A few counts support this clonotype. CDR3 residues: CASSLASRSSYNEQFF. For the CDR3, the DNA is TGCGCCAGCAGCTTGGCTAGCCGAAGCTCCTACAATGAGCAGTTCTTC. This chain joins TRBV5-1 and TRBJ2-1; TRBD2 is a possible D gene (5 bases). The CDR3 covers 16 residues. The germline gives CDR1 SGHRS, CDR2 YFSETQ. Trimming left V 0 bases short and J 0 bases short, with 10 bases between.

The chain recombines TRBV20-1 with TRBJ2-7; possible D gene TRBD1, 5 bases. The CDR3 is made up of 13 amino acids. Germline loops: CDR1 DFQATT, CDR2 SNEGSKA (reference sequence). V lost 3 bases, J lost 2 bases, and 11 bases lay in between. CDR3 sequence (DNA): TGCAGTGCTAGCAGGGTCAGTACCTACGAGCAGTACTTC. It specifies CSASRVSTYEQYF.

The rearrangement uses TRBV6-1 and TRBJ2-3; D gene unclear. The germline V gene encodes CDR1 MNHNS and CDR2 SASEGT. Trimming stripped 1 base from V and 6 bases from J, with 14 bases between. This CDR3 is built from 15 residues. Here the CDR3 reads CASSEGNLQFDTQYF. DNA of the CDR3: TGTGCCAGCAGTGAAGGCAATCTGCAGTTCGATACGCAGTATTTT.